What follows are 10 T cell receptor beta chains derived from one specimen sequenced in a study of cytomegalovirus exposure and HLA in healthy donors. PCR used 60 Vbeta primers and 13 Jbeta primers. Repertoires were generated with immunoSEQ multiplex PCR, while TCRdb's copy carries only in-frame clones and drops some. The sample contains some 100,000 clones, approximately 74% of which appear only once. Sequenced material: PBMCs. These receptors all stem from a female donor in good health and CMV-seropositive.

The V and J genes are TRBV29-1 and TRBJ1-3; 8 bases agree with TRBD1. The junction had 10 bases not matched to a gene; V was cut back by 6 bases and J by 3 bases. Per germline, CDR1 SQVTM and CDR2 ANQGSEA. The CDR3 spans 15 residues. DNA for the CDR3: TGCAGCGTGCCCGGGACAGGAGGAAATGGAAACACCATATATTTT. This sequence encodes CSVPGTGGNGNTIYF.

This clone was found a few times. The chain couples TRBV6-5 to TRBJ1-4; 8 nucleotides align to TRBD1. V gave up 6 bases and J gave up 7 bases; unmatched junction bases: 7. The CDR3 has 14 amino acids. Germline loops: CDR1 MNHEY, CDR2 SVGAGI. CDR3 residues: CASRVGQGGEKLFF. CDR3 nucleotide sequence: TGTGCCAGCAGAGTTGGACAGGGCGGTGAAAAACTGTTTTTT.

CDR3 coding DNA: TGTGCCAGCTCACCCTGGAGGGAAGGGGAGACCCAGTACTTC. Translating gives CASSPWREGETQYF. The J gene is TRBJ2-5, the V gene TRBV18, with D perhaps matching TRBD2 (6 bases). Per germline, CDR1 KGHSH and CDR2 LQKENI. The CDR3 consists of 14 residues. V was trimmed by 3 bases and J by 5 bases, leaving 13 bases between them.

The chain recombines TRBV23-1 with TRBJ2-7, with 11 bases identical to TRBD2. TRBV23-1 is filed as an ORF, its function uncertain. The CDR3 has 17 amino acids. V lost 6 bases to trimming and J lost 7 bases; unmatched junction nucleotides: 17. The CDR3 loop reads CASSPVPKLAGAGEQYF. CDR3 sequence (DNA): TGCGCCAGCAGCCCAGTCCCCAAACTAGCGGGGGCGGGTGAGCAGTACTTC.

The V and J genes are TRBV10-3 and TRBJ1-1; 7 positions agree with TRBD1. The CDR3 spans 15 residues. Germline-derived CDR1 and CDR2 are ENHRY and SYGVKD. V lost 0 bases and J lost 1; bases outside the gene matches: 2. The CDR3 bases are TGTGCCATCAGTGAGTCTAACAGGGGGAACACTGAAGCTTTCTTT. It yields the protein CAISESNRGNTEAFF.

This clone has a handful of counts. The V and J genes are TRBV7-8 and TRBJ1-1, with 10 positions matching TRBD1. Germline CDR1 SGHVS, CDR2 FQNEAQ. This CDR3 comprises 15 residues. With 5 bases clipped from V and 4 bases from J, the junction kept 7 bases outside the gene matches. The CDR3 reads CASSTSGTGVTEAFF. In DNA form, the CDR3 reads TGTGCCAGCAGCACTTCCGGGACAGGGGTCACTGAAGCTTTCTTT.

The gene calls are TRBV5-4 and TRBJ2-2, with 10 bases identical to TRBD1. The V segment lost 3 bases and the J segment 2 bases; nucleotides outside the gene matches: 7. The germline gives CDR1 SGHNT, CDR2 YYREEE (reference sequence). The CDR3 extends over 17 amino acids. The DNA for the CDR3 is TGTGCCAGCAGCTCCCCGGGACAGGGGCTTAACACCGGGGAGCTGTTTTTT. Translation: CASSSPGQGLNTGELFF. The variable domain in full, completed from reference TRBV5-4 and TRBJ2-2, reads ETGVTQSPTHLIKTRGQQVTLRCSSQSGHNTVSWYQQALGQGPQFIFQYYREEENGRGNFPPRFSGLQFPNYSSELNVNALELDDSALYLCASSSPGQGLNTGELFFGEGSRLTVL.

J is TRBJ1-2 and V is TRBV14; D gene unclear. V shed 1 base and J shed 4 bases, with 7 bases lying between them. CDR1 and CDR2 (germline): SGHDN, FVKESK. This CDR3 has 13 amino acids. As DNA, the CDR3 is TGTGCCAGCAGCCAAGGGCCATTCTATGGCTACACCTTC. It is translated as CASSQGPFYGYTF. The complete variable domain, with remaining parts taken from reference TRBV14 and TRBJ1-2, reads EAGVTQFPSHSVIEKGQTVTLRCDPISGHDNLYWYRRVMGKEIKFLLHFVKESKQDESGMPNNRFLAERTGGTYSTLKVQPAELEDSGVYFCASSQGPFYGYTFGSGTRLTVV.

The gene calls are TRBV11-3 and TRBJ2-1, with a tentative D call TRBD2 (5 bases). CDR1 is SGHNT and CDR2 is YENEEA in the germline V gene. V was pared by 2 bases and J by 8 bases, with 7 bases between. The CDR3 contains 12 residues. The CDR3 is CASSLRGYEQFF. The CDR3 DNA is TGTGCCAGCAGCTTACGGGGTTATGAGCAGTTCTTC.

The V gene is TRBV5-1, the J gene TRBJ2-2; 7 nucleotides align to TRBD2. This CDR3 has 16 residues. Germline assignment: CDR1 SGHRS and CDR2 YFSETQ. V shed 3 bases and J 3 bases; nucleotides not matched to a gene: 8. Here the CDR3 DNA reads TGCGCCAGCAGCTACCGTCAGGGAGGGGACACCGGGGAGCTGTTTTTT. Its translation: CASSYRQGGDTGELFF.